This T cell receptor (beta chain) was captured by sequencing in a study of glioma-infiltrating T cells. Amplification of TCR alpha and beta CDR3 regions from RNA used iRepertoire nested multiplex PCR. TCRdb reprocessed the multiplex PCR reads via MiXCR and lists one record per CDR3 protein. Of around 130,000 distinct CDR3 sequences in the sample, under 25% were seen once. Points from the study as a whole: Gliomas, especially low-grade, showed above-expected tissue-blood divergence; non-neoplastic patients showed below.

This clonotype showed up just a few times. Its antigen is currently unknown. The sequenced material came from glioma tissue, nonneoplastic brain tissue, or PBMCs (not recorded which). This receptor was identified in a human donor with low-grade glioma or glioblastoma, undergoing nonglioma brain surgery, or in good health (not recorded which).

The CDR3 DNA reads TGTGCCAGCAGCCCCGGACTAGCGGACCGACCCACAGATACGCAGTATTTT. Translated: CASSPGLADRPTDTQYF. This chain links TRBV5-4 with TRBJ2-3; TRBD2 matches 10 bases. The ends lost 4 bases at V and 2 bases at J; junction bases unmatched: 10. Germline CDR1 is SGHNT and CDR2 is YYREEE (reference sequence). The CDR3 extends over 17 amino acids.